This T cell receptor beta chain was recorded in a study of neurological immune-mediated disorders. This clonotype was recorded at least ten times. What it binds is not known. A 10-nucleotide random UMI tagged transcripts in template-switch 5'RACE cDNA synthesis. The authors obtained over 180 million TCR-beta sequences from 15-18 subjects per sequencing run. One entry per CDR3 protein, called by TCRdb with MiXCR from the 5' RACE reads. The sample contains about 66,000 distinct CDR3 sequences, 4.5% of which appear only once. Per germline, CDR1 ENHRY and CDR2 SYGVKD. V lost 0 bases to trimming and J lost 1 base, with 12 bases between them. This CDR3 has 16 amino acids. Whole-study findings and limits: The multiple sclerosis repertoire cluster was associated with no clinical or MRI feature. The repertoires of 18 of 34 multiple sclerosis patients were placed by phylogenetic grouping in a single related-CDR3 cluster, which may be a signature.

Source material: PBMCs. The TCR was taken from a man aged 25 to 45 with multiple sclerosis. This chain links TRBV10-3 with TRBJ1-1, with D perhaps TRBD1 (5 bases). The CDR3 loop reads CAISESGFGGNTEAFF. The CDR3 DNA reads TGTGCCATCAGTGAGTCGGGCTTCGGGGGGAACACTGAAGCTTTCTTT.